The sequence of this T cell receptor (beta chain) was determined in a study of shared clonotypes between healthy human individuals. V was pared by 4 bases and J by 4 bases, with 7 bases between. This CDR3 comprises 13 residues. CDR1 and CDR2 (germline): MNHEY, SMNVEV (reference sequence). In the source study's methods: For the immunoSEQ data, sequences were junction-only without quality scores, so filtering differed. Some clones are missing from TCRdb's copy, which holds only in-frame ones; the method was immunoSEQ multiplex PCR. V and J calls plus clone size are reproduced from that table; the DNA served to infer D and trimming. The profile shows some 1,400,000 clones, roughly 96% of them singletons. Partitioning of CD4+ cells yielded a CD45RA+ naive subset and a CD45RA-negative memory subset.

Sequenced: naive CD4+ T cells sorted from blood. Subset in this sample: CD45RA+ positively selected. The rearrangement uses TRBV27 and TRBJ2-2; no firm D call. This receptor was obtained from a man aged 30 to 39 in good health. CDR3 nucleotide sequence: TGTGCCAGCAGTTCGAGAGGCACCGGGGAGCTGTTTTTT. It yields the protein CASSSRGTGELFF.